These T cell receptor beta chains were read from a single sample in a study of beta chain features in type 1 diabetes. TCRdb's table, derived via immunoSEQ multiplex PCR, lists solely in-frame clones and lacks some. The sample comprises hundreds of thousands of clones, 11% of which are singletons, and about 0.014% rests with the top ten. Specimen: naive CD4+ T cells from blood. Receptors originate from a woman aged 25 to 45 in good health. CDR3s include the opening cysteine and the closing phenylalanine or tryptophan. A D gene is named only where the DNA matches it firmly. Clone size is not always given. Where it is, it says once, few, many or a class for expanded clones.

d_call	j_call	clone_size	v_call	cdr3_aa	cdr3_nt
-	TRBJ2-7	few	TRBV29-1	CSGQTPSYEQYF	TGCAGCGGGCAGACACCTTCCTACGAGCAGTACTTC
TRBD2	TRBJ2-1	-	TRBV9	CASSGGLARNNEQFF	TGTGCCAGCAGCGGGGGACTAGCGAGAAACAATGAGCAGTTCTTC
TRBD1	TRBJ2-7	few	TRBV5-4	CASSPGTGETYEQYF	TGTGCCAGCAGCCCTGGGACAGGTGAAACCTACGAGCAGTACTTC
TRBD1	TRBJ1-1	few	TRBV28	CASSGDREAFF	TGTGCCAGCAGCGGAGACAGGGAGGCTTTCTTT
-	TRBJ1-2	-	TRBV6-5	CASSYSTGYGYTF	TGTGCCAGCAGTTACTCGACGGGCTATGGCTACACCTTC
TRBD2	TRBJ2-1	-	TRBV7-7	CASKAGGDNEQFF	TGTGCTAGCAAAGCGGGGGGGGACAATGAGCAGTTCTTC
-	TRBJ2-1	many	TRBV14	CASSQEQFYNEQFF	TGTGCCAGCAGCCAAGAACAGTTTTACAATGAGCAGTTCTTC
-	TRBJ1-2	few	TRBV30	CAWSMSYGYTF	TGTGCCTGGAGTATGAGTTATGGCTACACCTTC
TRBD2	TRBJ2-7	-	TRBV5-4	CASSWGGDSGNGQYF	TGTGCCAGCAGCTGGGGGGGTGACTCGGGGAACGGGCAGTACTTC
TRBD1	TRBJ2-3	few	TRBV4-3	CASSSRQGSTDTQYF	TGCGCCAGCAGCTCGCGACAGGGGAGCACAGATACGCAGTATTTT
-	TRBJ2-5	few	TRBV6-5	CASRDSLETQYF	TGTGCCAGCAGAGATAGTTTGGAGACCCAGTACTTC
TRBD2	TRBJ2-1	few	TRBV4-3	CASSQDLAGEYNEQFF	TGCGCCAGCAGCCAGGACCTAGCGGGAGAGTACAATGAGCAGTTCTTC
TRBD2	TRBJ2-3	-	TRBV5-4	CASSLGLAEITDTQYF	TGTGCCAGCAGCTTGGGGCTAGCGGAGATCACAGATACGCAGTATTTT
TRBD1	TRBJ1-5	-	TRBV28	CASSAFGTAFNQPQHF	TGTGCCAGCAGTGCCTTCGGGACAGCCTTCAATCAGCCCCAGCATTTT
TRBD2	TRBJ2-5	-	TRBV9	CASSVGSSGRIEETQYF	TGTGCCAGCAGCGTAGGATCTAGCGGACGAATTGAAGAGACCCAGTACTTC
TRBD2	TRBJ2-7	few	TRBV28	CASSLTGTSGSFQYF	TGTGCCAGCAGTTTGACCGGGACTAGCGGGAGTTTTCAGTACTTC
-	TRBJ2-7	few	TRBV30	CAWSVRRAGNEQYF	TGTGCCTGGAGTGTTCGGAGGGCGGGAAACGAGCAGTACTTC
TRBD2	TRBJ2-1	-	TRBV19	CASSVNRAGGPGDEQFF	TGTGCCAGTAGTGTAAACCGAGCGGGAGGGCCCGGCGATGAGCAGTTCTTC
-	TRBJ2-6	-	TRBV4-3	CASSQSRDTSGANVLTF	TGCGCCAGCAGCCAAAGTCGGGACACCTCTGGGGCCAACGTCCTGACTTTC
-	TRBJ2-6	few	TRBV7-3	CASSLQGPGANVLTF	TGTGCCAGCAGTTTGCAGGGTCCCGGGGCCAACGTCCTGACTTTC
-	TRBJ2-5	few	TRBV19	CASSIRSGADKGTTQYF	TGTGCCAGTAGTATACGTTCGGGAGCGGACAAGGGCACGACCCAGTACTTC
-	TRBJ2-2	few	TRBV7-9	CASRDPGGRNTGELFF	TGTGCCAGCAGGGATCCCGGGGGTCGTAACACCGGGGAGCTGTTTTTT
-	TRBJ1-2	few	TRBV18	CASSAVHAVYGYTF	TGTGCCAGCTCAGCGGTTCACGCGGTCTATGGCTACACCTTC
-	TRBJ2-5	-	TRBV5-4	CASSFRGSQETQYF	TGTGCCAGCAGCTTTCGTGGCAGCCAAGAGACCCAGTACTTC